These 26 T cell receptor beta chains share one sample of origin, sequenced in a study of Ad26.COV2.S vaccination and SARS-CoV-2 variants. TCRdb keeps only in-frame clones here, not all; method: immunoSEQ multiplex PCR. The table has about 100,000 clones, around 80% seen once. The sequencing here drew on peripheral blood, taken after recovery from COVID-19. All receptors derive from a human donor who had recovered from COVID-19.

The V and J genes are TRBV6-2 or TRBV6-3 and TRBJ2-7, with no clear D. CDR3 length: 14 amino acids. The V gene lost 8 bases and the J gene lost 7 bases, with 21 bases spanning the gap. Germline loops: CDR1 MNHEY, CDR2 SVGEGT. Here the CDR3 reads CASRPSDGFGEQYF. CDR3 sequence (DNA): TGTGCCAGCCGCCCGTCAGACGGGTTCGGTGAGCAGTACTTC.

This chain connects TRBV6-5 to TRBJ2-7; possible D gene TRBD1, 6 bases. The CDR3 is 13 amino acids. V was trimmed by 10 bases and J by 5 bases, leaving 18 bases between them. From germline, CDR1 is MNHEY and CDR2 SVGAGI. DNA for the CDR3: TGTGCCACCGGGACACCGCATTCGAACGAGCAGTACTTC. The encoded protein is CATGTPHSNEQYF.

In this sample, this clone turned up once. The rearrangement links TRBV5-1 to TRBJ1-3, with a weak D call TRBD1 (5 bases). V was pared by 5 bases and J by 2 bases, with 14 bases between. The CDR3 covers 15 residues. Germline CDR1 reads SGHRS; CDR2 reads YFSETQ. The CDR3 spells CASSRTFSPGNTIYF. The CDR3 coding sequence is TGCGCCAGCAGTAGGACATTTTCTCCTGGAAACACCATATATTTT.

This chain connects TRBV4-3 to TRBJ1-6; no clear D. Looked up from germline, CDR1 is LGHNA and CDR2 is YSLEER. CDR3 length: 13 residues. Trimming left V 0 bases short and J 10 bases short, with 7 bases between. The CDR3 spells CASSQEGRSPLHF. In DNA, the CDR3 is TGCGCCAGCAGCCAAGAGGGGAGATCACCCCTCCACTTT.

This chain connects TRBV10-1 to TRBJ2-3; possibly TRBD2 for D (6 bases). Germline values: CDR1 WNHNN, CDR2 SYGVQD (reference sequence). The V gene lost 4 bases and the J gene lost 2 bases, with 13 bases spanning the gap. The CDR3 totals 15 residues. CDR3 protein: CASSGGLLDTDTQYF. The CDR3, as DNA: TGCGCCAGCAGTGGGGGACTCCTCGACACAGATACGCAGTATTTT.

CDR3 nucleotides: TGCGCCAGCAGCTTGGTTCAGGCCAACACCGGGGAGCTGTTTTTT. It yields the protein CASSLVQANTGELFF. The chain uses TRBV5-1 and TRBJ2-2; D is uncertain. The V end lost 0 bases, the J end lost 2 bases, and 8 bases lay between the germline ends. The CDR3 runs to 15 residues. Germline-derived CDR1 and CDR2 are SGHRS and YFSETQ.

The chain links TRBV19 to TRBJ1-2; possibly TRBD1 for D (6 bases). The germline CDR1 and CDR2 sequences are LNHDA and SQIVND (reference sequence). The CDR3 runs to 14 residues. The germline V and J ends were trimmed by 3 bases and 7 bases, with 15 bases remaining between them. The CDR3 spells CASSIQTGLGGYTF. Here the CDR3 DNA reads TGTGCCAGTAGTATCCAGACAGGTCTTGGTGGCTACACCTTC. Variable domain in full (rest from reference TRBV19 and TRBJ1-2): DGGITQSPKYLFRKEGQNVTLSCEQNLNHDAMYWYRQDPGQGLRLIYYSQIVNDFQKGDIAEGYSVSREKKESFPLTVTSAQKNPTAFYLCASSIQTGLGGYTFGSGTRLTVV.

Note on this clone: This sample includes further DNA sequences coding for the same CDR3. The J gene is TRBJ1-1, the V gene TRBV5-1; possibly TRBD1 for D (5 bases). Germline assignment: CDR1 SGHRS and CDR2 YFSETQ. Trimming shortened V by 0 bases and J by 3 bases, and 9 bases separated the two germline ends. This CDR3 is 14 amino acids long. The CDR3, as DNA: TGCGCCAGCAGCTTGGCTGGGGGTTACACTGAAGCTTTCTTT. Translated, it gives CASSLAGGYTEAFF.

Comments on this clone: The same CDR3 can be traced to other DNA sequences in this sample. V usage is TRBV10-2 and J usage is TRBJ2-2, with 11 bases aligning to TRBD2. The CDR3 covers 15 residues. Germline assignment: CDR1 WSHSY and CDR2 SAAADI. V gave up 4 bases and J gave up 4 bases; unmatched junction bases: 2. In DNA, the CDR3 is TGCGCCAGCAGTGTCACTAGCGGGGGCACCGGGGAGCTGTTTTTT. It is translated as CASSVTSGGTGELFF.

The DNA for the CDR3 is TGTGCCAGCAGCCCCAAGGACAGGACGCGGTATGGCTACACCTTC. Translated: CASSPKDRTRYGYTF. The J gene is TRBJ1-2, the V gene TRBV27; 7 nucleotides align to TRBD1. V gave up 6 bases and J gave up 5 bases; unmatched junction bases: 12. Germline V lookup: CDR1 MNHEY, CDR2 SMNVEV (reference sequence). There are 15 residues in the CDR3.

V usage is TRBV5-4 and J usage is TRBJ2-1; either TRBD1 or TRBD2 may supply D (5 bases each). CDR3 size: 14 residues. Germline CDR1 and CDR2: SGHNT and YYREEE (reference sequence). The V gene lost 5 bases and the J gene lost 8 bases, with 17 bases spanning the gap. The CDR3 region is CASRPGTGTDEQFF. In nucleotides, the CDR3 is TGTGCCAGCAGACCCGGGACCGGAACGGATGAGCAGTTCTTC.

A remark on this clone: A read error may produce the germline difference seen at one junction end. The CDR3 DNA is TGTGCCATCAGTGAGAACAGCGGGGAGCTGTTTTTT. Encoded protein: CAISENSGELFF. V gene TRBV10-3 combines with J gene TRBJ2-2; no definite D call. Germline CDR1 is ENHRY and CDR2 is SYGVKD. CDR3 length: 12 amino acids.

The chain couples TRBV7-2 to TRBJ1-2, with 8 bases matching TRBD1. CDR3 size: 15 residues. Germline CDR1 is SGHTA and CDR2 is FQGNSA. Unmatched junction bases numbered 9, after V lost 3 bases and J lost 6 bases. DNA for the CDR3: TGTGCCAGCAGCTTGGGGACAGGCAATCGGGATGGCTACACCTTC. It specifies CASSLGTGNRDGYTF.

The chain links TRBV27 to TRBJ2-7; 7 positions match TRBD2. Per the germline V gene, CDR1 is MNHEY and CDR2 is SMNVEV (reference sequence). Germline trimming cut 0 bases from V and 4 bases from J; bases unmatched to any gene: 3. The length of the CDR3 is 14 residues. The CDR3 region has the DNA TGTGCCAGCAGTTTATCATGGGGAGGGTACGAGCAGTACTTC. Translation: CASSLSWGGYEQYF.

There are a few counts of this clone. The CDR3 region has the DNA TGTGCCTGGACAGGGAACTCCTATAATTCACCCCTCCACTTT. It encodes CAWTGNSYNSPLHF. The chain carries TRBV30 and TRBJ1-6; D perhaps matches TRBD1 (5 bases). Per the germline V gene, CDR1 is GTSNPN and CDR2 is SVGIG (reference sequence). This CDR3 is built from 14 residues. V was cut by 4 bases and J by 0 bases, with 7 bases left in between. Filled out from reference TRBV30 and TRBJ1-6, the complete variable domain reads SQTIHQWPATLVQPVGSPLSLECTVEGTSNPNLYWYRQAAGRGLQLLFYSVGIGQISSEVPQNLSASRPQDRQFILSSKKLLLSDSGFYLCAWTGNSYNSPLHFGNGTRLTVT.

The chain recombines TRBV19 with TRBJ1-2; the D is unclear. Trimming pared 8 bases from V and 4 bases from J, leaving 14 bases between. The length of the CDR3 is 13 residues. Germline V gives CDR1 LNHDA, CDR2 SQIVND (reference sequence). The CDR3 loop is CASVPPGGYGYTF. In DNA form, the CDR3 reads TGTGCCAGTGTCCCCCCAGGCGGCTATGGCTACACCTTC.

The chain combines TRBV7-2 with TRBJ2-5; tentative D call: TRBD2 (6 bases). Germline V gene sequence: CDR1 SGHTA, CDR2 FQGNSA. Trimming stripped 3 bases from V and 0 bases from J, with 14 bases between. This CDR3 comprises 16 residues. The CDR3 here is CASSLEPAGYQETQYF. In DNA, the CDR3 is TGTGCCAGCAGCTTGGAGCCGGCGGGGTACCAAGAGACCCAGTACTTC.

V and J are TRBV13 and TRBJ2-7; D unclear. The CDR3 is 15 residues long. Germline-derived CDR1 and CDR2 are PRHDT and FYEKMQ (reference sequence). V was shortened by 1 base and J by 0 bases, with 10 bases between the two germline ends. The CDR3 bases are TGTGCCAGCAGCTTAGAGCCAAAGAGCTCCTACGAGCAGTACTTC. Its translation is CASSLEPKSSYEQYF.

The table lists this clone with a few counts. The CDR3 loop is CASSKLGTGELFF. In nucleotides, the CDR3 is TGTGCCAGCAGTAAATTAGGGACCGGGGAGCTGTTTTTT. The chain joins TRBV2 to TRBJ2-2; D call uncertain. The germline V gene has CDR1 SNHLY and CDR2 FYNNEI. Trimming took 5 bases from V and 5 from J, leaving 9 bases between them. The CDR3 contains 13 residues.

The chain uses TRBV2 and TRBJ2-3; the D is unclear. The CDR3 consists of 15 residues. The V gene lost 4 bases and the J gene lost 5 bases, with 16 bases spanning the gap. Germline V gene data show CDR1 as SNHLY and CDR2 as FYNNEI. CDR3 DNA sequence: TGTGCCAGCAGTGTCATTGTGAACACACGAGATACGCAGTATTTT. Translation: CASSVIVNTRDTQYF.

This chain links TRBV7-9 with TRBJ2-1; the D gene is possibly TRBD1 (5 bases). Deletions cut 3 bases from V and 7 bases from J, with 13 bases between. The CDR3 runs to 14 residues. In germline, CDR1 is SEHNR, CDR2 FQNEAQ (reference sequence). The DNA of the CDR3 is TGTGCCAGCAGCTTTAATCAGGGAACAAATGAGCAGTTCTTC. This sequence encodes CASSFNQGTNEQFF.

This chain joins TRBV9 and TRBJ1-2, with no clear D. CDR1 SGDLS and CDR2 YYNGEE come from the germline V gene. V was cut by 2 bases and J by 1 base, with 6 bases left in between. There are 13 residues in the CDR3. In DNA form, the CDR3 reads TGTGCCAGCAGCGTTAACAGTAACTATGGCTACACCTTC. Translated: CASSVNSNYGYTF.

The CDR3 here is CASSRLATTTGEQFF. The CDR3 DNA reads as TGTGCCAGCAGCCGACTAGCAACCACAACGGGTGAGCAGTTCTTC. J is TRBJ2-1 and V is TRBV6-5, with TRBD2 matching over 7 bases. The germline V gene has CDR1 MNHEY and CDR2 SVGAGI. The CDR3 sequence is 15 residues long. V was pared by 6 bases and J by 9 bases, with 14 bases of the junction left unmatched.

This sequence joins TRBV3-1 (or the pseudogene TRBV3-2) and TRBJ2-5; TRBD2 is a possible D gene (7 bases). CDR3 length: 15 residues. V lost 1 base and J lost 5, with 14 bases in between. CDR1 and CDR2 from the germline V gene are LGHDT and YNNKEL (reference sequence). CDR3 amino acids: CASSQGRGAWETQYF. The CDR3 DNA is TGTGCCAGCAGCCAAGGACGGGGGGCCTGGGAGACCCAGTACTTC.

This clone occurred a few times. The chain carries TRBV10-2 and TRBJ2-6; D gene unclear. This CDR3 is built from 14 residues. CDR1 and CDR2 (germline): WSHSY, SAAADI. The V and J ends lost 3 bases and 1 base respectively, with 4 bases between them. For the CDR3, the DNA is TGCGCCAGCAGTGACGGTTCTGGGGCCAACGTCCTGACTTTC. Residues: CASSDGSGANVLTF.

V usage is TRBV21-1 and J usage is TRBJ1-4; no check of the table's D call, TRBD1, against the DNA was made. TRBV21-1 is designated a pseudogene. The CDR3 spans 17 residues. In nucleotides, the CDR3 is TGTGCCAGCAGCAAGTTTTTGGACAGCGAAACTAATGAAAAACTGTTTTTT. Encoded protein: CASSKFLDSETNEKLFF.